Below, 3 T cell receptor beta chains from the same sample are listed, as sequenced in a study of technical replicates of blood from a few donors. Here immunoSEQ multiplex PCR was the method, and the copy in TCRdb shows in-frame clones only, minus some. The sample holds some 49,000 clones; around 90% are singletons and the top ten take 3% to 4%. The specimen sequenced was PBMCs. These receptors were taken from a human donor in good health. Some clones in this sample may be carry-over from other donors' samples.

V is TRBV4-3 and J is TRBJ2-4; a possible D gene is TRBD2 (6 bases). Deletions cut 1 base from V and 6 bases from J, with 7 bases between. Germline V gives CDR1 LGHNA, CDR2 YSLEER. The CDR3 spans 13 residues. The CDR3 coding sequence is TGCGCCAGCAGCCAAGGGCGGGGAAACATTCAGTACTTC. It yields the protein CASSQGRGNIQYF.

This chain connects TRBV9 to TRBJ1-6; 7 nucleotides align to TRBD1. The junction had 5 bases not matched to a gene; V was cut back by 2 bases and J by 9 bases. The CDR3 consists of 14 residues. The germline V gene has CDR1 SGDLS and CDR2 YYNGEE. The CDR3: CASSVKTGASPLHF. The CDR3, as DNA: TGTGCCAGCAGCGTCAAAACAGGGGCTTCACCCCTCCACTTT.

CDR3 amino acids: CAWSVRVDRETIGYGYTF. CDR3 DNA sequence: TGTGCCTGGAGTGTACGTGTAGACCGGGAGACAATTGGATATGGCTACACCTTC. The chain recombines TRBV30 with TRBJ1-2; unclear D gene. V lost 0 bases and J lost 5, with 25 bases in between. Germline CDR1 is GTSNPN and CDR2 is SVGIG (reference sequence). The CDR3 has 18 amino acids.